What follows are 22 T cell receptor beta chains derived from one specimen sequenced in a study of blood T cell repertoires in COVID-19. Sequenced by immunoSEQ multiplex PCR; TCRdb stores in-frame clones only, minus some. The sample yields over 100,000 clones, about 89% seen once. The sample comprised peripheral blood. Receptor source: a man in his forties with acute or convalescent COVID-19.

The chain uses TRBV12-3 or TRBV12-4 and TRBJ2-3; TRBD1 is a possible D gene (6 bases). CDR3 length: 12 residues. The V end was cut by 6 bases, the J end by 6 bases, with 10 bases between. CDR3 DNA sequence: TGTGCCAGCAGGATGGGGGCGGATACGCAGTATTTT. It is translated as CASRMGADTQYF.

This rearrangement joins TRBV24-1 to TRBJ1-3; D perhaps matches TRBD1 (6 bases). The CDR3 runs 14 residues. The germline gives CDR1 KGHDR, CDR2 SFDVKD. Trimming cost V 4 bases and J 2 bases, with 8 bases left between them. The CDR3 reads CATSDPGAGNTIYF. In DNA, the CDR3 is TGTGCCACCAGTGACCCAGGGGCTGGAAACACCATATATTTT.

This clone was picked up one time. The chain couples TRBV9 to TRBJ2-7, with TRBD1 matching over 7 bases. V shed 4 bases, J shed 0 bases, and the junction held 7 bases outside the gene matches. The CDR3 loop spans 15 amino acids. The germline V gene encodes CDR1 SGDLS and CDR2 YYNGEE. CDR3 nucleotides: TGTGCCAGCAGCCCTTCGGGACAGCCCTCCTACGAGCAGTACTTC. This translates into CASSPSGQPSYEQYF.

J is TRBJ1-2 and V is TRBV7-3; 7 nucleotides line up with TRBD1. The CDR3 totals 15 residues. Trimming removed 5 bases from V and 0 bases from J; junction bases left unmatched: 6. CDR1 and CDR2 (germline): SGHTA, FQGTGA. CDR3 amino acids: CASSPRQGTNYGYTF. CDR3 DNA: TGTGCCAGCAGCCCCCGACAGGGTACTAACTATGGCTACACCTTC. Filled out from reference TRBV7-3 and TRBJ1-2, the complete variable domain reads GAGVSQTPSNKVTEKGKYVELRCDPISGHTALYWYRQSLGQGPEFLIYFQGTGAADDSGLPNDRFFAVRPEGSVSTLKIQRTERGDSAVYLCASSPRQGTNYGYTFGSGTRLTVV.

This chain links TRBV19 with TRBJ1-4; the D gene is possibly TRBD1 (6 bases). The ends were cut back, 8 bases at V and 6 bases at J, with 16 bases in the middle. This CDR3 has 14 residues. Germline V gene lookup returns CDR1 LNHDA and CDR2 SQIVND (reference sequence). The CDR3 nucleotides read TGTGCCAGTTGCCACGGGGGGCGGTATGAAAAACTGTTTTTT. Its protein is CASCHGGRYEKLFF. The variable domain in full, with the rest retrieved from reference TRBV19 and TRBJ1-4, is DGGITQSPKYLFRKEGQNVTLSCEQNLNHDAMYWYRQDPGQGLRLIYYSQIVNDFQKGDIAEGYSVSREKKESFPLTVTSAQKNPTAFYLCASCHGGRYEKLFFGSGTQLSVL.

This sequence joins TRBV3-1 (or the pseudogene TRBV3-2) and TRBJ1-5; D gene uncertain. Germline-derived CDR1 and CDR2 are LGHDT and YNNKEL (reference sequence). The V and J ends lost 1 base and 7 bases respectively, with 14 bases between them. This CDR3 has 15 residues. The CDR3 sequence is CASSQGAGGGQPQHF. The DNA for the CDR3 is TGTGCCAGCAGCCAAGGGGCAGGCGGAGGGCAGCCCCAGCATTTT.

The V and J genes are TRBV9 and TRBJ1-1; 7 bases are a match to TRBD1. This CDR3 has 14 residues. V lost 0 bases and J lost 3; bases outside the gene matches: 2. In germline, CDR1 is SGDLS, CDR2 YYNGEE. DNA of the CDR3: TGTGCCAGCAGCGTAGAAGGGGGCTACACTGAAGCTTTCTTT. Translated: CASSVEGGYTEAFF. Using reference TRBV9 and TRBJ1-1 for the parts outside the CDR3, the full variable domain is DSGVTQTPKHLITATGQRVTLRCSPRSGDLSVYWYQQSLDQGLQFLIQYYNGEERAKGNILERFSAQQFPDLHSELNLSSLELGDSALYFCASSVEGGYTEAFFGQGTRLTVV.

This clone occurred many times. This chain uses TRBV2 with TRBJ1-6; 8 bases match TRBD1. The germline V gene encodes CDR1 SNHLY and CDR2 FYNNEI. After removal of 6 bases from V and 8 bases from J, the junction contained 9 bases not matched to a gene. The CDR3 runs 15 residues. The CDR3 is CASSAGTGWHSPLHF. In DNA form, the CDR3 reads TGTGCCAGCAGCGCCGGGACAGGCTGGCATTCACCCCTCCACTTT.

CDR3 in DNA: TGCGCCAGCCAGACGGGTTCTGGGGCCAACGTCCTGACTTTC. Protein product: CASQTGSGANVLTF. The chain joins TRBV5-1 to TRBJ2-6; no clear D gene. This CDR3 region has 14 residues. V dropped 7 bases and J dropped 1 base, with 9 bases sitting between them. Germline V lookup: CDR1 SGHRS, CDR2 YFSETQ.

This chain joins TRBV25-1 and TRBJ2-2; D unresolved. The CDR3 is 13 residues long. Germline CDR1 and CDR2: MGHDK and SYGVNS. V dropped 2 bases and J dropped 3 bases, with 4 bases sitting between them. The CDR3 sequence: CASSEPYTGELFF. The CDR3, as DNA: TGTGCCAGCAGTGAACCCTACACCGGGGAGCTGTTTTTT.

This clone was seen a single time. This chain links TRBV18 with TRBJ2-7; 7 nucleotides align to TRBD1. The CDR3 is 17 residues long. J lost 4 bases, V lost 4 bases, and 16 bases had no gene match. Germline CDR1 reads KGHSH; CDR2 reads LQKENI. CDR3 DNA: TGTGCCAGCTCACTTAAAGGGGGCAAGAGTCCGGGATACGAGCAGTACTTC. Amino acids: CASSLKGGKSPGYEQYF.

The V gene is TRBV30, the J gene TRBJ1-4, with 11 bases identical to TRBD1. The trim removed 8 bases at V and 4 bases at J, leaving 3 bases unmatched. The CDR3 extends over 13 amino acids. Germline CDR1 and CDR2: GTSNPN and SVGIG (reference sequence). CDR3: CAGQGAYNEKLFF. The DNA of the CDR3 is TGTGCCGGACAGGGGGCGTATAATGAAAAACTGTTTTTT.

The chain recombines TRBV15 with TRBJ2-3; the match to TRBD2 covers 7 bases. V dropped 1 base and J dropped 0; count of bases not matched to a gene: 10. From germline, CDR1 is LNHNV and CDR2 YYDKDF (reference sequence). The CDR3 is made up of 18 amino acids. The CDR3 DNA reads TGTGCCACCAGCAGAGGACTAGCCGAATTCGTTAGCACAGATACGCAGTATTTT. Amino acid sequence: CATSRGLAEFVSTDTQYF.

The V and J genes are TRBV3-1 (or the pseudogene TRBV3-2) and TRBJ2-7; D is perhaps TRBD2 (6 bases). Germline lookup yields CDR1 LGHDT and CDR2 YNNKEL (reference sequence). V was cut by 0 bases and J by 6 bases, with 21 bases left in between. The CDR3 is made up of 17 amino acids. The CDR3 region has the DNA TGTGCCAGCAGCCAAGAGGGGCGGGGACTTCCCTTTTTCGAGCAGTACTTC. Its protein product is CASSQEGRGLPFFEQYF.

This chain connects TRBV29-1 to TRBJ2-1; the D gene is possibly TRBD1 (6 bases). CDR1 and CDR2 (germline): SQVTM, ANQGSEA. The V and J ends lost 4 bases and 10 bases respectively, with 14 bases between them. The CDR3 has 12 amino acids. The CDR3, as DNA: TGCAGCGTTGCGGTTGGGGGCAGGGAGCAGTTCTTC. It translates to CSVAVGGREQFF.

The V and J genes are TRBV4-2 and TRBJ1-1; D may be TRBD1 (6 bases). Trimming removed 4 bases from V and 1 base from J, with 13 bases in between. CDR1 and CDR2 (germline): LGHNA, YNFKEQ. CDR3 length: 15 amino acids. CDR3 in DNA: TGTGCCAGCAGCCCTTTTGGGGGCGCGAACACTGAAGCTTTCTTT. Its translation: CASSPFGGANTEAFF.

CDR3 in amino acids: CASRPQLQVNTEAFF. The CDR3 nucleotides are TGCGCCAGCAGACCTCAACTTCAGGTGAACACTGAAGCTTTCTTT. The rearrangement links TRBV4-1 to TRBJ1-1; D is unclear. CDR3 length: 15 residues. Germline assignment: CDR1 MGHRA and CDR2 YSYEKL. The V and J ends lost 6 bases and 0 bases respectively, with 14 bases between them.

This chain joins TRBV3-1 (or the pseudogene TRBV3-2) and TRBJ1-4; no definite D call. The CDR3 runs 15 residues. Germline values: CDR1 LGHDT, CDR2 YNNKEL (reference sequence). Trimming shortened V by 4 bases and J by 0 bases, and 9 bases separated the two germline ends. In DNA form, the CDR3 reads TGTGCCAGCAGCCCTTCTCCAGCAACTAATGAAAAACTGTTTTTT. This encodes CASSPSPATNEKLFF.

This clone was seen just once. This chain uses TRBV9 with TRBJ1-6; 7 bases are a match to TRBD1. The CDR3 is 17 residues long. Trimming removed 3 bases from V and 1 base from J; junction bases left unmatched: 7. Germline V gives CDR1 SGDLS, CDR2 YYNGEE. CDR3 coding DNA: TGTGCCAGCAGCGGAAACAGGGGTGGTTCCTATAATTCACCCCTCCACTTT. Translation: CASSGNRGGSYNSPLHF.

The chain recombines TRBV5-6 with TRBJ1-2, with TRBD1 matching 7 bases. This CDR3 spans 15 amino acids. The V gene end was trimmed by 0 bases and the J gene end by 0 bases; junction bases not matched to a gene: 2. Germline CDR1 reads SGHDT; CDR2 reads YYEEEE. CDR3 nucleotide sequence: TGTGCCAGCAGCTTGGCCCAGGGGGCTAACTATGGCTACACCTTC. It specifies CASSLAQGANYGYTF.

The CDR3 nucleotides are TGTGCCAGCAGCTTATGGGGGGGTACAGATACGCAGTATTTT. Amino acid sequence: CASSLWGGTDTQYF. The chain employs TRBV13 and TRBJ2-3, with 7 positions matching TRBD2. CDR3 length equals 14 residues. In germline, CDR1 is PRHDT, CDR2 FYEKMQ (reference sequence). Losses at the gene ends were 2 bases for V and 3 bases for J; bases not matched to a gene: 2.

This clone was seen once. The rearrangement joins TRBV7-8 to TRBJ1-5; tentative D call: TRBD1 (6 bases). Per the germline V gene, CDR1 is SGHVS and CDR2 is FQNEAQ. The V end lost 1 base, the J end lost 5 bases, and 9 bases lay between the germline ends. This CDR3 has 14 amino acids. CDR3 bases: TGTGCCAGCAGCTTAGATCCAGGGGATCAGCCCCAGCATTTT. Translating gives CASSLDPGDQPQHF.